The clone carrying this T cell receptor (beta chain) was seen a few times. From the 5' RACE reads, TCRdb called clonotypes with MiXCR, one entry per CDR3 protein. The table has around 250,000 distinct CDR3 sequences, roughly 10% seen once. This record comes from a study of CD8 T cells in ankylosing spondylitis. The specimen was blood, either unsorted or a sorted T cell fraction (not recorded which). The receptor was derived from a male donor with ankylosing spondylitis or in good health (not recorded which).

For the CDR3, the DNA is TGTGCCAGCAGCGCCTCGGGGACAGGCACCGGGGAGCTGTTTTTT. Residues: CASSASGTGTGELFF. The chain has TRBV9 and TRBJ2-2, with 8 bases aligning to TRBD1. Trimming took 3 bases from V and 4 from J; bases not matched to a gene: 5. The CDR3 runs to 15 residues. The V gene's germline CDR1 is SGDLS and CDR2 YYNGEE.